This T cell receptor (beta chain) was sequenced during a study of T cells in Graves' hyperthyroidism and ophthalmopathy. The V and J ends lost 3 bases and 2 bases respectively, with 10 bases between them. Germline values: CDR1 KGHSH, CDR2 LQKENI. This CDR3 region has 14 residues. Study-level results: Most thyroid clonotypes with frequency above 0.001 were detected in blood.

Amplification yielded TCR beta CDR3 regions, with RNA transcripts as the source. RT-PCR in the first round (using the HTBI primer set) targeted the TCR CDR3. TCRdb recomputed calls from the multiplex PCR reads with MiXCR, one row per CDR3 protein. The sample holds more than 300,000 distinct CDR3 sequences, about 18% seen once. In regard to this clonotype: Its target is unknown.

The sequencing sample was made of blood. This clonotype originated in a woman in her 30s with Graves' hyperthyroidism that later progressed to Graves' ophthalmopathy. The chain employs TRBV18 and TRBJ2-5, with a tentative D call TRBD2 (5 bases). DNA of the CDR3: TGTGCCAGCTCACCCACCGGGGTTCAAGAGACCCAGTACTTC. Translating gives CASSPTGVQETQYF.